Included here is one T cell receptor (beta chain) sequence, with context. Time point denoted: patch test 1, 2 weeks after DPC sensitization. Described treatment: therapeutic diphenylcyclopropenone sensitization with weekly scalp DPC. MiXCR, applied by TCRdb to the RACE reads, yields one record per CDR3 protein. The sample lists approximately 400,000 distinct CDR3 sequences, 4.8% seen once, with under 2.5% in the top ten. This sample was included in a study of human T cells and chemical hapten exposure. The source of this sequence is a woman in her fifties or sixties with alopecia areata. Some clones in this sample may be carry-over from other donors' samples. The sequences come from whole blood, collected in connection with sensitization to the hapten diphenylcyclopropenone (DPC).

The CDR3 sequence: CASSALLFEQYF. The CDR3 nucleotides are TGTGCCAGCAGCGCCCTCCTCTTTGAGCAGTACTTC. This chain links TRBV7-9 with TRBJ2-7; no reliable D call. Trimming took 5 bases from V and 7 from J, leaving 12 bases between them. CDR1 and CDR2 (germline): SEHNR, FQNEAQ (reference sequence). This CDR3 is built from 12 residues.